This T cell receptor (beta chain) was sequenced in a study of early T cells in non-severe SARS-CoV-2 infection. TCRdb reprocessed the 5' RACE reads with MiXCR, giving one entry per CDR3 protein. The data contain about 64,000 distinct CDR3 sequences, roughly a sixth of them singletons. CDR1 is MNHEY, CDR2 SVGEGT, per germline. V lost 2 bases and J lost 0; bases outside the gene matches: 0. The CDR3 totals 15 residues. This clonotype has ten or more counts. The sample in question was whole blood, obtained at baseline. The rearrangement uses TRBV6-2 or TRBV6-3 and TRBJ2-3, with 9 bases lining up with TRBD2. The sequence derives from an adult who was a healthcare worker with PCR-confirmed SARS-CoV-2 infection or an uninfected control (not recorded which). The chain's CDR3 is CASSYTSGSTDTQYF. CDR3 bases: TGTGCCAGCAGTTACACTAGCGGGAGCACAGATACGCAGTATTTT.